The 28 T cell receptor beta chains in this list originate from one sample, sequenced in a study of PD-L1 blockade in urothelial cancer. Repertoires were generated with immunoSEQ multiplex PCR, while TCRdb's copy carries only in-frame clones and drops some. The table has 65,000 to 80,000 clones, approximately 80% seen once; the top ten hold 4% to 5%. This specimen was PBMCs, taken around atezolizumab (anti-PD-L1) treatment. Receptors were obtained from a man in his 70s with urothelial cancer.

This chain joins TRBV14 and TRBJ1-2, with 8 positions matching TRBD1. V shed 4 bases and J 1 base; nucleotides not matched to a gene: 2. CDR3 length: 14 residues. The germline CDR1 and CDR2 sequences are SGHDN and FVKESK. The CDR3 region is CASSRTGFNYGYTF. The CDR3 DNA reads as TGTGCCAGCAGCCGGACAGGGTTTAACTATGGCTACACCTTC.

This clone was counted a single time. The chain has TRBV10-3 and TRBJ2-1; 7 nucleotides agree with TRBD2. Losses at the gene ends were 2 bases for V and 8 bases for J; bases not matched to a gene: 12. Germline lookup yields CDR1 ENHRY and CDR2 SYGVKD. The length of the CDR3 is 16 residues. The CDR3 reads CAISELWGEGGYEQFF. CDR3 sequence (DNA): TGTGCCATCAGTGAGCTCTGGGGGGAGGGCGGCTATGAGCAGTTCTTC.

The J gene is TRBJ2-7, the V gene TRBV10-2; TRBD2 aligns across 9 bases. Germline loops: CDR1 WSHSY, CDR2 SAAADI. The CDR3 sequence is 16 residues long. Losses at the gene ends were 2 bases for V and 0 bases for J; bases not matched to a gene: 5. The CDR3 nucleotides read TGCGCCAGCAGTGAGGACTTTAGCGGGAGCTCCTACGAGCAGTACTTC. Its protein is CASSEDFSGSSYEQYF.

The chain has TRBV6-1 and TRBJ1-2, with TRBD1 as a possible D gene (6 bases). There are 14 residues in the CDR3. Trimming cost V 6 bases and J 5 bases, with 16 bases left between them. Per germline, CDR1 MNHNS and CDR2 SASEGT. The CDR3, as DNA: TGTGCCAGCAGCTACAGGGATCGGGATTATGGCTACACCTTC. This gives the protein CASSYRDRDYGYTF.

The chain recombines TRBV2 with TRBJ2-4, with TRBD1 identical over 8 bases. V shed 9 bases, J shed 2 bases, and the junction held 18 bases outside the gene matches. The CDR3 has 18 amino acids. Per germline, CDR1 SNHLY and CDR2 FYNNEI. The CDR3 sequence is CASNAVQGVIPSKNIQYF. CDR3 DNA: TGTGCCAGTAACGCCGTACAGGGGGTGATACCATCCAAAAACATTCAGTACTTC.

This sequence joins TRBV21-1 and TRBJ2-3; TRBD2 is the table's D call, not checked against the DNA. TRBV21-1 is annotated as a pseudogene. This CDR3 region has 16 residues. The CDR3 bases are TGTGCCAGCAGCAACGTGCCCCGGCGGAGCACAGATACGCAGTATTTT. This sequence encodes CASSNVPRRSTDTQYF.

The chain recombines TRBV15 with TRBJ1-1, with D hard to call. Trimming took 3 bases from V and 2 from J, leaving 16 bases between them. The CDR3 consists of 16 residues. Germline V gene lookup returns CDR1 LNHNV and CDR2 YYDKDF (reference sequence). CDR3 residues: CATSRVQQSPNTEAFF. Here the CDR3 DNA reads TGTGCCACCAGCAGGGTTCAACAGAGCCCCAACACTGAAGCTTTCTTT.

The chain carries TRBV5-6 and TRBJ2-1; 13 bases are shared with TRBD2. The CDR3 length is 16 residues. Per the germline V gene, CDR1 is SGHDT and CDR2 is YYEEEE. The V segment lost 6 bases and the J segment 7 bases; nucleotides outside the gene matches: 10. The CDR3 nucleotides read TGTGCCAGCACGGGACTAGCGGGAAGGCTAAGGAATGAGCAGTTCTTC. Amino acid sequence: CASTGLAGRLRNEQFF.

This clone was recorded once. V usage is TRBV28 and J usage is TRBJ2-1; 12 bases line up with TRBD2. This CDR3 comprises 17 residues. Germline V gene lookup returns CDR1 MDHEN and CDR2 SYDVKM. V trimming: 3 bases; J trimming: 6 bases; junction bases outside the gene matches: 9. As DNA, the CDR3 is TGTGCCAGCAGTTTCCCCATCCTAGCGGGAGGGACCAATGAGCAGTTCTTC. Translating it yields CASSFPILAGGTNEQFF.

The chain links TRBV29-1 to TRBJ2-1; a possible D gene is TRBD1 (6 bases). This CDR3 has 12 residues. CDR1 and CDR2 from the germline V gene are SQVTM and ANQGSEA. V dropped 7 bases and J dropped 7 bases, with 14 bases sitting between them. Here the CDR3 DNA reads TGCAGCGGAAATGCAGGGGTGAATGAGCAGTTCTTC. It encodes CSGNAGVNEQFF.

The gene calls are TRBV28 and TRBJ2-7; a possible D gene is TRBD1 (5 bases). This CDR3 has 12 residues. V was pared by 8 bases and J by 3 bases, with 11 bases between. Germline loops: CDR1 MDHEN, CDR2 SYDVKM. The chain's CDR3 is CASGRQHYEQYF. DNA of the CDR3: TGTGCCAGCGGTAGACAGCACTACGAGCAGTACTTC.

The gene calls are TRBV30 and TRBJ2-1; 7 bases are a match to TRBD1. The length of the CDR3 is 13 residues. V gave up 1 base and J gave up 7 bases; unmatched junction bases: 4. In germline, CDR1 is GTSNPN, CDR2 SVGIG (reference sequence). CDR3 DNA sequence: TGTGCCTGGAGTGGACAGGGTGCAAATGAGCAGTTCTTC. Its protein is CAWSGQGANEQFF.

The chain recombines TRBV5-1 with TRBJ2-7, with 9 bases that match TRBD1. The CDR3 has 14 residues. CDR1 SGHRS and CDR2 YFSETQ come from the germline V gene. V lost 6 bases and J lost 3; bases outside the gene matches: 7. DNA of the CDR3: TGCGCCAGCAATCCGGGACAGGGATACTACGAGCAGTACTTC. Translation gives CASNPGQGYYEQYF.

A remark on this clone: This same CDR3 is encoded by further DNA sequences in the sample. The chain couples TRBV30 to TRBJ1-5; possibly TRBD1 for D (6 bases). CDR3 size: 16 residues. CDR1 is GTSNPN, CDR2 SVGIG, per germline (reference sequence). Between the trimmed V and J ends, which lost 3 bases and 0 bases, there was a span of 15 bases. The CDR3 nucleotides read TGTGCCTGGAGCGCGGAAACAGGGCGTAGCAATCAGCCCCAGCATTTT. As protein: CAWSAETGRSNQPQHF.

A single count supports this clone. The chain uses TRBV19 and TRBJ1-5; 7 positions match TRBD1. CDR1 is LNHDA, CDR2 SQIVND, per germline (reference sequence). V trimming: 5 bases; J trimming: 5 bases; junction bases outside the gene matches: 12. This CDR3 has 16 residues. The CDR3 bases are TGTGCCAGTAGTCCTACCCCACAGGGGAAGTATCAGCCCCAGCATTTT. Translation gives CASSPTPQGKYQPQHF.

V is TRBV6-5 and J is TRBJ2-5; 8 nucleotides align to TRBD1. With V trimmed by 6 bases and J by 9 bases, 12 bases remained unmatched. Germline V CDR1 and CDR2: MNHEY, SVGAGI. CDR3 length equals 14 residues. The CDR3 nucleotides are TGTGCCAGCAGATCTACCGGGCCACAGGGGGCCCAGTACTTC. This codes for CASRSTGPQGAQYF.

The chain employs TRBV27 and TRBJ2-1; 9 positions match TRBD2. Trimming at V came to 5 bases and at J to 7 bases, leaving 9 bases not matched to a gene. CDR1 is MNHEY, CDR2 SMNVEV, per germline (reference sequence). The CDR3 spans 15 residues. CDR3 region: CASSAHSGSRNEQFF. CDR3 bases: TGTGCCAGCAGTGCCCATAGCGGGAGCAGGAATGAGCAGTTCTTC.

The V and J genes are TRBV5-6 and TRBJ1-2; D is uncertain. This CDR3 region has 13 residues. From germline, CDR1 is SGHDT and CDR2 YYEEEE. Trimming removed 4 bases from V and 4 bases from J, with 11 bases in between. CDR3 region: CASSLAGSYGYTF. The CDR3 DNA is TGTGCCAGCAGCCTGGCGGGAAGCTATGGCTACACCTTC.

The CDR3 spells CASSLVPLAGVGTGELFF. CDR3 coding DNA: TGTGCCAGCAGCTTAGTTCCTCTAGCGGGAGTGGGAACCGGGGAGCTGTTTTTT. The genes are TRBV7-8 and TRBJ2-2, with 10 bases matching TRBD2. V was clipped by 1 base and J by 5 bases; unmatched bases: 10. The CDR3 contains 18 residues. CDR1 SGHVS and CDR2 FQNEAQ come from the germline V gene.

The rearrangement links TRBV5-1 to TRBJ2-4, with 8 bases fitting TRBD2. The CDR3 runs to 16 residues. Germline V lookup: CDR1 SGHRS, CDR2 YFSETQ. Unmatched junction bases numbered 9, after V lost 2 bases and J lost 5 bases. The DNA for the CDR3 is TGCGCCAGCAGCTTCGCCGGGACTAGAGGGCAAAACATTCAGTACTTC. Translated, it gives CASSFAGTRGQNIQYF.

The rearrangement joins TRBV27 to TRBJ1-2; the match to TRBD1 covers 11 bases. Germline trimming cut 6 bases from V and 13 bases from J; bases unmatched to any gene: 7. This CDR3 region has 12 residues. In germline, CDR1 is MNHEY, CDR2 SMNVEV (reference sequence). CDR3 sequence (DNA): TGTGCCAGCAGCCCCGGACAGGGGGCAGTCACCTTC. Encoded protein: CASSPGQGAVTF.

The CDR3 bases are TGTGCCAGCAGTTACTCGCGCGCTAGCACAGATACGCAGTATTTT. It translates to CASSYSRASTDTQYF. V and J are TRBV6-5 and TRBJ2-3; D is unresolved. Germline values: CDR1 MNHEY, CDR2 SVGAGI. This CDR3 has 15 residues. V lost 0 bases to trimming and J lost 0 bases, with 7 bases between them.

This clone was detected a few times. The chain combines TRBV15 with TRBJ2-1, with 12 bases lining up with TRBD2. V lost 5 bases, J lost 4 bases, and 6 bases stayed unmatched. The CDR3 is 16 residues long. Per germline, CDR1 LNHNV and CDR2 YYDKDF (reference sequence). For the CDR3, the DNA is TGTGCCACCAGCCCAACTAGCGGGAGGTCATACAATGAGCAGTTCTTC. As protein: CATSPTSGRSYNEQFF.

The chain joins TRBV7-2 to TRBJ2-3; D ambiguous. V was clipped by 3 bases and J by 6 bases, with 10 bases between them. Germline V gives CDR1 SGHTA, CDR2 FQGNSA. This CDR3 region has 13 residues. CDR3 DNA sequence: TGTGCCAGCAGCTTCCGGGTCATTGATACGCAGTATTTT. Translation gives CASSFRVIDTQYF.

The chain has TRBV7-2 and TRBJ2-7, with 8 positions matching TRBD1. The V gene end was trimmed by 1 base and the J gene end by 1 base; junction bases not matched to a gene: 3. Germline V gives CDR1 SGHTA, CDR2 FQGNSA. This CDR3 is built from 15 residues. The CDR3 is CASSLEWTGSYEQYF. In nucleotides, the CDR3 is TGTGCCAGCAGCTTAGAATGGACAGGGTCCTACGAGCAGTACTTC.

The gene calls are TRBV18 and TRBJ2-2; 7 bases are shared with TRBD1. The CDR3 consists of 18 residues. J lost 2 bases, V lost 3 bases, and 12 bases had no gene match. Germline CDR1 KGHSH, CDR2 LQKENI. CDR3 protein: CASSPIINDRANTGELFF. The CDR3 DNA is TGTGCCAGCTCACCCATAATTAACGACAGGGCTAACACCGGGGAGCTGTTTTTT.

The CDR3 loop reads CASSMGLSTGELFF. The DNA of the CDR3 is TGTGCCAGTAGTATGGGGCTGAGCACCGGGGAGCTGTTTTTT. The chain joins TRBV19 to TRBJ2-2, with D maybe TRBD1 (5 bases). Trimming removed 3 bases from V and 4 bases from J, with 9 bases in between. The CDR3 is 14 residues long. In germline, CDR1 is LNHDA, CDR2 SQIVND (reference sequence). The full variable domain, its missing parts supplied by reference TRBV19 and TRBJ2-2, is DGGITQSPKYLFRKEGQNVTLSCEQNLNHDAMYWYRQDPGQGLRLIYYSQIVNDFQKGDIAEGYSVSREKKESFPLTVTSAQKNPTAFYLCASSMGLSTGELFFGEGSRLTVL.

The chain is built from TRBV5-6 and TRBJ1-4; the D is unclear. There are 13 residues in the CDR3. The germline gives CDR1 SGHDT, CDR2 YYEEEE. V lost 0 bases, J lost 6 bases, and 6 bases lay in between. The CDR3 bases are TGTGCCAGCAGCTTGGAGCGGGATGAAAAACTGTTTTTT. Translation: CASSLERDEKLFF.